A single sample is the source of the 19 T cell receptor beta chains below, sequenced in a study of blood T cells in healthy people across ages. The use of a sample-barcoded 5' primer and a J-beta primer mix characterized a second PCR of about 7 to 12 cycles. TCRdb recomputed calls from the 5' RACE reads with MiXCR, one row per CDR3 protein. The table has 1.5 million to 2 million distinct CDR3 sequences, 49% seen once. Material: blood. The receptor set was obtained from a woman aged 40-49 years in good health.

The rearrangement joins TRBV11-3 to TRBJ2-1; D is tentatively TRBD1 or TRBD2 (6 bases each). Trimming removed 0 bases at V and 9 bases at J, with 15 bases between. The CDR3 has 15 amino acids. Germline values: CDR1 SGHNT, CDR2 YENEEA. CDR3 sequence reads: CASSLDTGASGEQFF. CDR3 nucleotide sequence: TGTGCCAGCAGCTTAGATACGGGGGCTAGTGGTGAGCAGTTCTTC.

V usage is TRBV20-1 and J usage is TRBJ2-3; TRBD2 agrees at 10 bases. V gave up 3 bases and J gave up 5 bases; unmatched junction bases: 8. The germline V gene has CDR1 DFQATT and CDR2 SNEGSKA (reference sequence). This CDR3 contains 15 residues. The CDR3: CSARTAGGVRDTQYF. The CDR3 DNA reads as TGCAGTGCTAGGACAGCGGGGGGGGTTCGAGATACGCAGTATTTT.

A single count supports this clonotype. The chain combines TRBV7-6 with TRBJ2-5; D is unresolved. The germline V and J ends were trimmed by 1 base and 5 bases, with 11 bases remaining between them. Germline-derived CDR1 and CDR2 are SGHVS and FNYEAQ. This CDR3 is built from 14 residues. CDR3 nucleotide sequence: TGTGCCAGCAGCTTAGATGCACCGTCGGAGACCCAGTACTTC. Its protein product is CASSLDAPSETQYF.

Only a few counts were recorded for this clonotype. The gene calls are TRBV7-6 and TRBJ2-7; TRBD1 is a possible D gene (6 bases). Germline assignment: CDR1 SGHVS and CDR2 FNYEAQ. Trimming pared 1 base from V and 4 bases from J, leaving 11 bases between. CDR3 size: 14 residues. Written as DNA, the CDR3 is TGTGCCAGCAGCTTAGGTTCAGGGGAATACGAGCAGTACTTC. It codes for CASSLGSGEYEQYF.

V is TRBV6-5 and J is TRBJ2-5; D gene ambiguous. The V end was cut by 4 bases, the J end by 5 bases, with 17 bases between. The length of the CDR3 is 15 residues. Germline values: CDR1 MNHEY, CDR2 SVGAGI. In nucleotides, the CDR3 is TGTGCCAGCAGTTTGATTCCCGCCCTGGGGGAGACCCAGTACTTC. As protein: CASSLIPALGETQYF.

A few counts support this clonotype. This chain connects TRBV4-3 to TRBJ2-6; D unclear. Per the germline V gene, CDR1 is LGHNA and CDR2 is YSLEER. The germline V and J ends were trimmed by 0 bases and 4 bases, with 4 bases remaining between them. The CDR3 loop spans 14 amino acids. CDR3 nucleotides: TGCGCCAGCAGCCAAGATACAGGGGCCAACGTCCTGACTTTC. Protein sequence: CASSQDTGANVLTF.

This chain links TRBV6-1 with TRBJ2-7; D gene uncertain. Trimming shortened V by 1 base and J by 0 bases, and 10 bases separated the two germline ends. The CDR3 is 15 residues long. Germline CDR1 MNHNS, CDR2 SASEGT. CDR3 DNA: TGTGCCAGCAGTGAAGGACGGATTAGCTCCTACGAGCAGTACTTC. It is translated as CASSEGRISSYEQYF.

The DNA of the CDR3 is TGTGCCAGCAGCCCAGAGTCCGACAATGAGCAGTACTTC. As protein: CASSPESDNEQYF. This chain links TRBV5-6 with TRBJ2-5; D remains unclear. CDR3 length: 13 amino acids. The germline gives CDR1 SGHDT, CDR2 YYEEEE. V dropped 4 bases and J dropped 11 bases, with 18 bases sitting between them. Supplemented by reference TRBV5-6 and TRBJ2-5, the full variable domain reads DAGVTQSPTHLIKTRGQQVTLRCSPKSGHDTVSWYQQALGQGPQFIFQYYEEEERQRGNFPDRFSGHQFPNYSSELNVNALLLGDSALYLCASSPESDNEQYFGPGTRLLVL.

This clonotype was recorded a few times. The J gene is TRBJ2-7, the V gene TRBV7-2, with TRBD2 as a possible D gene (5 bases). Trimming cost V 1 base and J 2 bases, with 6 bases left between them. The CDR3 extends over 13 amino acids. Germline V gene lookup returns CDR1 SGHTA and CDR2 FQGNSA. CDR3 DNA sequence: TGTGCCAGCAGCTTAGAGAGGGCCTACGAGCAGTACTTC. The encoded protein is CASSLERAYEQYF.

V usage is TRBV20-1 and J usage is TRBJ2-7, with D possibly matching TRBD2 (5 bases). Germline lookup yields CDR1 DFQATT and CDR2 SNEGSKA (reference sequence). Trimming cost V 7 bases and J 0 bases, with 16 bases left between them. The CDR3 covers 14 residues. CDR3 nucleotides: TGCAGTGGGCAGCGAGCAGGACTCTCCTACGAGCAGTACTTC. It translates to CSGQRAGLSYEQYF.

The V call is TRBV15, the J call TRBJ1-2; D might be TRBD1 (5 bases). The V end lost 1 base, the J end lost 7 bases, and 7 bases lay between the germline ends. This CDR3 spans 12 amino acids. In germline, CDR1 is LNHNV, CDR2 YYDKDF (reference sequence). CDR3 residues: CATSRGRVGYTF. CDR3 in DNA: TGTGCCACCAGCAGAGGCAGGGTTGGCTACACCTTC.

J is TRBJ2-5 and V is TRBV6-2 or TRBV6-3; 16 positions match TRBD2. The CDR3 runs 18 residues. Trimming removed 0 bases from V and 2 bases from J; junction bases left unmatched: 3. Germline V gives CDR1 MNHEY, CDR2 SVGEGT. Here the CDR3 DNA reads TGTGCCAGCAGTTACTCCCGGGGACTAGCGGGGGGGCAAGAGACCCAGTACTTC. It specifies CASSYSRGLAGGQETQYF.

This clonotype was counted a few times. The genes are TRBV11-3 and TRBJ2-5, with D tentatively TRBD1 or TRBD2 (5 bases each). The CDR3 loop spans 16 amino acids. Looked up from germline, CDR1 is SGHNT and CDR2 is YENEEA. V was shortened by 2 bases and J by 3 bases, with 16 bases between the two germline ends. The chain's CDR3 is CASSLSGPGNEETQYF. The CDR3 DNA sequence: TGTGCCAGCAGCTTATCGGGGCCAGGAAACGAAGAGACCCAGTACTTC.

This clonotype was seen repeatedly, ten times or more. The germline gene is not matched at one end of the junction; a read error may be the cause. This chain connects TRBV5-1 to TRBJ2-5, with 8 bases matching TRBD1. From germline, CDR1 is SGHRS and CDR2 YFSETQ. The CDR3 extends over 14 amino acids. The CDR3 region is CASSLPGTGETQYF. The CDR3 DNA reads TGTGCCAGCAGCCTCCCCGGGACAGGAGAGACCCAGTACTTC.

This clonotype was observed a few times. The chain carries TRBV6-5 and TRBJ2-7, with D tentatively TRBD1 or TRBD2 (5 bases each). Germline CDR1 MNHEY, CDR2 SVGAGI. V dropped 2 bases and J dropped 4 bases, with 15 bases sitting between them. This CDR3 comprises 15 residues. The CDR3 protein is CASSYGRVGRYEQYF. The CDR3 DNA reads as TGTGCCAGCAGTTACGGCCGCGTGGGACGGTACGAGCAGTACTTC.

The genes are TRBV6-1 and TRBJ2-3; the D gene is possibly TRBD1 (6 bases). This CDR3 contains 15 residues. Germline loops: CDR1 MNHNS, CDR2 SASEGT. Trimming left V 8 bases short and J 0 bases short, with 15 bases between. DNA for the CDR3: TGTGCCAGCTCGGACAGCCACTTTAGCACAGATACGCAGTATTTT. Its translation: CASSDSHFSTDTQYF.

The DNA for the CDR3 is TGCGCCAGCAGCGGCGAGCGGGGGCACTCCTACGAGCAGTACTTC. It yields the protein CASSGERGHSYEQYF. The rearrangement joins TRBV5-1 to TRBJ2-7; 8 bases align to TRBD2. Per the germline V gene, CDR1 is SGHRS and CDR2 is YFSETQ. This CDR3 has 15 amino acids. V lost 4 bases, J lost 0 bases, and 6 bases stayed unmatched.

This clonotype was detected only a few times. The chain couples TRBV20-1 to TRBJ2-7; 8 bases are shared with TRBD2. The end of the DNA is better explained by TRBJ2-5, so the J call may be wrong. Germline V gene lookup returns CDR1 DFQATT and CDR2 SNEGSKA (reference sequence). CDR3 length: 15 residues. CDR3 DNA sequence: TGCAGTGCTAGACCCCGAGCGGGGGTAGGGGAGACCCAGTACTTC. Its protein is CSARPRAGVGETQYF.

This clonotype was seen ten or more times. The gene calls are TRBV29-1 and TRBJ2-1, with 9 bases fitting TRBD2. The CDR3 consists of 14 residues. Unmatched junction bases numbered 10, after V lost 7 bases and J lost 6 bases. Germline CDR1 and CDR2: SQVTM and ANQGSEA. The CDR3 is CSAPLAGALNEQFF. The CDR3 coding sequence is TGCAGCGCTCCCTTAGCGGGGGCCCTCAATGAGCAGTTCTTC.